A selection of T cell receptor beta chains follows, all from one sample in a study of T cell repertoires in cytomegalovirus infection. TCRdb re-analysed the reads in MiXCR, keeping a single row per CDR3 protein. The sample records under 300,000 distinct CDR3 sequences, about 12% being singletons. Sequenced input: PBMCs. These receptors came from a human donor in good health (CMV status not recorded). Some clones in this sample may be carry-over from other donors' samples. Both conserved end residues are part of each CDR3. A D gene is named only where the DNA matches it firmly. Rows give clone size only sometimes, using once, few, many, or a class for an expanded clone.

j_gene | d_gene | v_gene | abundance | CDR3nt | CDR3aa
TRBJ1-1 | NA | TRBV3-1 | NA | TGTGCCAGCAGCTGGAAGGAGAACACTGAAGCTTTCTTT | CASSWKENTEAFF
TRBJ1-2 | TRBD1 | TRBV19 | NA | TGTGCCAGTAGTATTGACAGGGGGCGAAGTGGCTACACCTTC | CASSIDRGRSGYTF
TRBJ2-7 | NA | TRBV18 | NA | TGTGCCAGCTCACCGTGGACGGATCCCTACGAGCAGTACTTC | CASSPWTDPYEQYF
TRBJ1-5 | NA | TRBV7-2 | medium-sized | TGTGCCAGCAGCACCCGGCGGTATCAGCCCCAGCATTTT | CASSTRRYQPQHF
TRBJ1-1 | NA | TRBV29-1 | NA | TGCAGCGCTCAGGTCGAAAACACTGAAGCTTTCTTT | CSAQVENTEAFF
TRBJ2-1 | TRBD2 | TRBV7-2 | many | TGTGCCAGCAGCAGAAGCGGGGGGGCCTATAATGAGCAGTTCTTC | CASSRSGGAYNEQFF
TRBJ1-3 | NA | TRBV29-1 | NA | TGCAGCGTTGGACCGGGGGACTCTGGAAACACCATATATTTT | CSVGPGDSGNTIYF
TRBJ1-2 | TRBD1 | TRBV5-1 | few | TGCGCCAGCAGCCCTGGGACAGGGGTCAACTATGGCTACACCTTC | CASSPGTGVNYGYTF
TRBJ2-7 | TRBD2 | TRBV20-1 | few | TGCAGTGCCAGGACTAGCGGCCCCTCCTACGAGCAGTACTTC | CSARTSGPSYEQYF
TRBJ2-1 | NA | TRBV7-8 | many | TGTGCCAGCAGCTCCCCGCGGGGAAAGGGGGCGATCAATGAGCAGTTCTTC | CASSSPRGKGAINEQFF
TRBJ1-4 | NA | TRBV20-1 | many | TGCAGGGCCCTGGGACCGGATAATGAAAAACTGTTTTTT | CRALGPDNEKLFF
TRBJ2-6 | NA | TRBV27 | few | TGTGCCAGCAGTGCGGGAGGGGCCAACGTCCTGACTTTC | CASSAGGANVLTF
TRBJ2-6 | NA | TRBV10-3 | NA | TGTGCCATCAGCCCCGACTCAACTGGGGCCAACGTCCTGACTTTC | CAISPDSTGANVLTF
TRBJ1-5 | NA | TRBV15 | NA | TGTGCCACCAGCAGAGCCAATCAGCCCCAGCATTTT | CATSRANQPQHF
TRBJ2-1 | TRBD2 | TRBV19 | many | TGTGCCAGTGCGCCGGGACTAGTAAGTTCGTATGAGCAGTTCTTC | CASAPGLVSSYEQFF
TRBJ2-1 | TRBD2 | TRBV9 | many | TGTGCCAGCAGCGAAGGGGCGGGAGCCTACAATGAGCAGTTCTTC | CASSEGAGAYNEQFF
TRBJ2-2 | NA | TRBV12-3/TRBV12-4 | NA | TGTGCCAGCAGTCTGACCCCCTCACGCGGGGAGCTGTTTTTT | CASSLTPSRGELFF
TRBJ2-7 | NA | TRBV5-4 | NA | TGTGCCAGCAGCCTCGAGCAGCTAGGGGCCGAGCAGTACTTC | CASSLEQLGAEQYF
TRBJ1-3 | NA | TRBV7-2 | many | TGTGCCAGCAGCCCAGGCATAGCGAGCTCTGGAAACACCATATATTTT | CASSPGIASSGNTIYF
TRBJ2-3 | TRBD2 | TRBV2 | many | TGTGCCAGCAGTGAACTAGCGGGAGCAGATACGCAGTATTTT | CASSELAGADTQYF
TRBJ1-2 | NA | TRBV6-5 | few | TGTGCCAGCAGCCGCCTAGGGGGGGCAACCGGCTACACCTTC | CASSRLGGATGYTF
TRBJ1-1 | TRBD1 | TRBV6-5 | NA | TGTGCCAGCAGTAAGCAGGGGGCGCGTTCAGGAACTGAAGCTTTCTTT | CASSKQGARSGTEAFF
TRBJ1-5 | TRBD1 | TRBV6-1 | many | TGTGCCAGCAGGTCGACAGGGTCGAGCAATCAGCCCCAGCATTTT | CASRSTGSSNQPQHF
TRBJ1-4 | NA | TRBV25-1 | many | TGTGCCAGCAGTGAAGGACAGTGGTATGAAAAACTGTTTTTT | CASSEGQWYEKLFF
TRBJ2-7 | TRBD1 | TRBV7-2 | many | TGTGCCAGCAGCTTGCCAGAGGGGGCCAAGTACTTC | CASSLPEGAKYF
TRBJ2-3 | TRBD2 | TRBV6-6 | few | TGTGCCAGCAGTTACTCGACTAGCGGGAGCTCAGATACGCAGTATTTT | CASSYSTSGSSDTQYF
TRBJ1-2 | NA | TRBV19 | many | TGTGCCAGTAGCATGGACAGCTTCTATGGCTACACCTTC | CASSMDSFYGYTF
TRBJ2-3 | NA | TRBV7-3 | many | TGTGCCAGCAGCTTAGGGGGAAGCGCAGATACGCAGTATTTT | CASSLGGSADTQYF
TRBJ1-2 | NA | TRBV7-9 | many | TGTGCCAGCAGCTCAGCTACAGTACTAGCTAACTATGGCTACACCTTC | CASSSATVLANYGYTF
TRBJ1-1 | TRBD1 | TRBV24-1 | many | TGTGCCACCGCACCCGGGACAGGGACCAACACTGAAGCTTTCTTT | CATAPGTGTNTEAFF
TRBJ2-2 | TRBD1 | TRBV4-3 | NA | TGCGCCAGCAGCCACCCTGACAGGGATCACGGGGAGCTGTTTTTT | CASSHPDRDHGELFF
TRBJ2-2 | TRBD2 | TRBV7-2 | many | TGTGCCAGCAGCCCCCCGGGTAGCGGGAGAGGCGGGGAGCTGTTTTTT | CASSPPGSGRGGELFF
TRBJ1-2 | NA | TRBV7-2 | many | TGTGCCAGCAGCTTAAATCCGGTCTTCTATGGCTACACCTTC | CASSLNPVFYGYTF
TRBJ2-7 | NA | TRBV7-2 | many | TGTGCCAGCAGCGCCCAACGGGGCTACGAGCAGTACTTC | CASSAQRGYEQYF
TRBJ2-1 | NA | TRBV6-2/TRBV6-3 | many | TGTGCCAGCAGTCACAGGGATTACTCCTACAATGAGCAGTTCTTC | CASSHRDYSYNEQFF